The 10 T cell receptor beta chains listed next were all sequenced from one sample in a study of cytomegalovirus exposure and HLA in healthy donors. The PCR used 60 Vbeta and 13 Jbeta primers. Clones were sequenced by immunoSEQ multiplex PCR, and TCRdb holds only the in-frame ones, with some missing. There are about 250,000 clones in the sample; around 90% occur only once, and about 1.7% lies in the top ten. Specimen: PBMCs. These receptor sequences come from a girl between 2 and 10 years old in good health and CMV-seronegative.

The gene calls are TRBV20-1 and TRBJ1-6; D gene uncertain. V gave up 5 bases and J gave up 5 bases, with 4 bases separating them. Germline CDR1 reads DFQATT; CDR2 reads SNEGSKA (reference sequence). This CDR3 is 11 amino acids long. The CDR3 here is CSALDNSPLHF. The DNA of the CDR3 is TGCAGTGCTCTAGATAATTCACCCCTCCACTTT.

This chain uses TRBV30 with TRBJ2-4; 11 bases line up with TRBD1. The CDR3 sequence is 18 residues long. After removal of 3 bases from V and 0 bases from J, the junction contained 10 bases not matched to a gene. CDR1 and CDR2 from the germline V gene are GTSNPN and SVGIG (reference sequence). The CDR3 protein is CAWRRTGGLVLAKNIQYF. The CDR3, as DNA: TGTGCCTGGAGGAGGACAGGGGGCCTTGTCCTAGCCAAAAACATTCAGTACTTC.

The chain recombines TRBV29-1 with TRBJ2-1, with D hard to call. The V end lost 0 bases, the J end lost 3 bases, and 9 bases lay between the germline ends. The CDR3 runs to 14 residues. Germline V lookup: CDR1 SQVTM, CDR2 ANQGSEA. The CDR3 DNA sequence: TGCAGCGTTGAAGAACAAAGTTTCTACAATGAGCAGTTCTTC. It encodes CSVEEQSFYNEQFF.

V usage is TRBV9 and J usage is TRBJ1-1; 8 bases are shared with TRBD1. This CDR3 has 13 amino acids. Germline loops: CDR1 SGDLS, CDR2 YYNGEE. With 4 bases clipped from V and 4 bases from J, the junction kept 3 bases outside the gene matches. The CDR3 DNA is TGTGCCAGCAGCTATACAGGGGGCACTGAAGCTTTCTTT. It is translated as CASSYTGGTEAFF.

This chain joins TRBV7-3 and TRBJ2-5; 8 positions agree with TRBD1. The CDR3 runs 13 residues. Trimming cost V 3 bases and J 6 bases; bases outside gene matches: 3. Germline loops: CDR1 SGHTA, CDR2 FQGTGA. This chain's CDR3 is CASSLDREKTQYF. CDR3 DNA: TGTGCCAGCAGCTTGGACAGGGAGAAGACCCAGTACTTC.

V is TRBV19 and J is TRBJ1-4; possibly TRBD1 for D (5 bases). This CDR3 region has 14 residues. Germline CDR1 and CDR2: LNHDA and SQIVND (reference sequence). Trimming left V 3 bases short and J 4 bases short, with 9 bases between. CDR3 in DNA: TGTGCCAGTAGTATTGGGGCAGGTAATGAAAAACTGTTTTTT. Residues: CASSIGAGNEKLFF. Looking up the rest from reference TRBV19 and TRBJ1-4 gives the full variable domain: DGGITQSPKYLFRKEGQNVTLSCEQNLNHDAMYWYRQDPGQGLRLIYYSQIVNDFQKGDIAEGYSVSREKKESFPLTVTSAQKNPTAFYLCASSIGAGNEKLFFGSGTQLSVL.

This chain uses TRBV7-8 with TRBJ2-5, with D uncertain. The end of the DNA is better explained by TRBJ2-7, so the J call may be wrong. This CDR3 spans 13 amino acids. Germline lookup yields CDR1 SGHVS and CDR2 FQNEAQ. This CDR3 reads CASSPENPYEQYF. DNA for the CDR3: TGTGCCAGCAGCCCTGAAAACCCCTACGAGCAGTACTTC.

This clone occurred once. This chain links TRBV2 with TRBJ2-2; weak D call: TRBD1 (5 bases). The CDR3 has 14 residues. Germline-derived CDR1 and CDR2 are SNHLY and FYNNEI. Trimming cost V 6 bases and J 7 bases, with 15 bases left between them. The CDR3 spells CASRGVGPDGELFF. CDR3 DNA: TGTGCCAGCAGAGGGGTGGGCCCGGACGGGGAGCTGTTTTTT.

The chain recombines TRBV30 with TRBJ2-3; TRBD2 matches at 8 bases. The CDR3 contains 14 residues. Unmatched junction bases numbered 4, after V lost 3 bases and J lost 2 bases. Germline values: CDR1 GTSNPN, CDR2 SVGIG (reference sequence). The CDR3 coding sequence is TGTGCCTGGAGGTGGCGGGGGGCCACAGATACGCAGTATTTT. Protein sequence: CAWRWRGATDTQYF. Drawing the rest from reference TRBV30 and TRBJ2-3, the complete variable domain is SQTIHQWPATLVQPVGSPLSLECTVEGTSNPNLYWYRQAAGRGLQLLFYSVGIGQISSEVPQNLSASRPQDRQFILSSKKLLLSDSGFYLCAWRWRGATDTQYFGPGTRLTVL.

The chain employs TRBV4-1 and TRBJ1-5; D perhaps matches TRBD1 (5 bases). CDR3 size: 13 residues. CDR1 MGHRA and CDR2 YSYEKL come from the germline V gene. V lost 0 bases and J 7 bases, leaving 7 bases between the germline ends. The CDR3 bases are TGCGCCAGCAGCCAAGATCAGGGCCAGCCCCAGCATTTT. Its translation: CASSQDQGQPQHF.